The sequence of this TCR beta chain was determined in a study of PD-L1 blockade in urothelial cancer. Study context: Chemotherapy regimens numbering 0 to 3 had been given to patients. Blood-derived samples held a median roughly 140,000 T cells.

V was shortened by 1 base and J by 0 bases, with 11 bases between the two germline ends. Germline CDR1 is SGHDT and CDR2 is YYEEEE. The CDR3 is 16 amino acids. Spiked synthetic TCR analogs estimated absolute template abundance per PCR. TCRdb's copy holds only in-frame clones and misses some; the assay was immunoSEQ multiplex PCR. The sample records tens of thousands of clones, around 86% being singletons. Sequenced material: PBMCs, taken around atezolizumab (anti-PD-L1) treatment. V is TRBV5-6 and J is TRBJ1-3; maybe TRBD1 (5 bases). This receptor was taken from a man aged 55 to 70 with urothelial cancer. In DNA, the CDR3 is TGTGCCAGCAGCTTGTCAGGGTTAGGCTCTGGAAACACCATATATTTT. Translated, it gives CASSLSGLGSGNTIYF.